One sample yielded the 3 T cell receptor beta chains listed below, sequenced in a study of blood T cell repertoires in COVID-19. Using immunoSEQ multiplex PCR, the repertoire was profiled, and TCRdb retains in-frame clones only, with some absent. The table lists roughly 40,000 clones, roughly 80% of them singletons. The sample consisted of peripheral blood. Receptors were obtained from a woman over 75 with acute or convalescent COVID-19.

This chain links TRBV29-1 with TRBJ2-1; 7 bases align to TRBD1. V lost 7 bases to trimming and J lost 0 bases; unmatched junction nucleotides: 6. This CDR3 spans 14 amino acids. Per the germline V gene, CDR1 is SQVTM and CDR2 is ANQGSEA. CDR3 in amino acids: CSDRDSRSYNEQFF. The CDR3 nucleotides are TGCAGCGACCGGGACAGCCGCTCCTACAATGAGCAGTTCTTC.

The chain combines TRBV6-5 with TRBJ1-1, with 7 nucleotides matching TRBD1. After removal of 2 bases from V and 9 bases from J, the junction contained 6 bases not matched to a gene. CDR3 size: 13 residues. Germline V gene lookup returns CDR1 MNHEY and CDR2 SVGAGI. In nucleotides, the CDR3 is TGTGCCAGCAGTTACAGGGGACAGAGTCAAGCTTTCTTT. Translation: CASSYRGQSQAFF.

The chain is built from TRBV24-1 and TRBJ2-3; 9 bases align to TRBD2. The CDR3 totals 13 residues. Germline assignment: CDR1 KGHDR and CDR2 SFDVKD. The ends lost 5 bases at V and 9 bases at J; junction bases unmatched: 5. CDR3 in amino acids: CATSGVAGETQYF. The CDR3 DNA sequence: TGTGCCACCAGTGGAGTAGCGGGAGAAACGCAGTATTTT.